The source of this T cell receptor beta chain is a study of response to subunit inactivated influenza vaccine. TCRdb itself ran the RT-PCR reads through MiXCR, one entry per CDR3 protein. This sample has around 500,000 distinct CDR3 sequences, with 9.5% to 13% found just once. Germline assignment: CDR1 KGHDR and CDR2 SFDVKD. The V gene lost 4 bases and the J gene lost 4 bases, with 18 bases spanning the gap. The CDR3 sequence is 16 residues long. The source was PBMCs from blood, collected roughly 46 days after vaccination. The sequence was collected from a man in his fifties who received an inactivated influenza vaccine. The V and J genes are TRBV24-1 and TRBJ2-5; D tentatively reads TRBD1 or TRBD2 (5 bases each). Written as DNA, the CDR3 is TGTGCCACCAGTGACTCGGGACGGCCACTGGGAGAGACCCAGTACTTC. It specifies CATSDSGRPLGETQYF.